The next 22 T cell receptor beta chains were all read from a single sample in a study of blood T cell repertoires in COVID-19. Measured with immunoSEQ multiplex PCR; TCRdb has only the in-frame clones, and not every one. The repertoire holds under 300,000 clones, roughly 84% seen once, with roughly 4% in the top ten. The sequenced sample consisted of peripheral blood. All receptors come from a woman aged 35 to 49 with active or convalescent COVID-19.

This clone was picked up one time. The V call is TRBV3-1 (or the pseudogene TRBV3-2), the J call TRBJ1-1; TRBD1 might be the D (5 bases). From germline, CDR1 is LGHDT and CDR2 YNNKEL (reference sequence). Trimming cost V 2 bases and J 5 bases, with 9 bases left between them. CDR3 length: 13 residues. Here the CDR3 reads CASSQKRGTEAFF. CDR3 DNA sequence: TGTGCCAGCAGCCAAAAACGGGGGACTGAAGCTTTCTTT.

The gene calls are TRBV3-1 (or the pseudogene TRBV3-2) and TRBJ2-3, with a possible D match to TRBD2 (7 bases). The CDR3 runs 15 residues. V lost 4 bases and J lost 4, with 15 bases in between. Germline V lookup: CDR1 LGHDT, CDR2 YNNKEL (reference sequence). CDR3 DNA: TGTGCCAGCAGCCCCCTTAGGCGGGGGCCAGATACGCAGTATTTT. Translated: CASSPLRRGPDTQYF.

CDR3 nucleotide sequence: TGCGCCAGCAGCCTACAGGCACAAGAGAGCAATCAGCCCCAGCATTTT. It encodes CASSLQAQESNQPQHF. The rearrangement joins TRBV4-1 to TRBJ1-5; TRBD1 might be the D (5 bases). The V end lost 4 bases, the J end lost 1 base, and 14 bases lay between the germline ends. The CDR3 loop spans 16 amino acids. Germline CDR1 reads MGHRA; CDR2 reads YSYEKL.

The genes are TRBV4-1 and TRBJ2-3, with a weak D call TRBD1 (5 bases). The length of the CDR3 is 15 residues. CDR1 is MGHRA and CDR2 is YSYEKL in the germline V gene. V lost 0 bases, J lost 0 bases, and 7 bases lay in between. The CDR3 loop is CASSQEYRSTDTQYF. CDR3 in DNA: TGCGCCAGCAGCCAAGAATACAGGAGCACAGATACGCAGTATTTT.

The chain uses TRBV24-1 and TRBJ2-1; possible D gene TRBD2, 6 bases. The germline gives CDR1 KGHDR, CDR2 SFDVKD. Trimming took off 6 bases at V and 6 bases at J, with 14 bases between the two ends. The CDR3 runs to 14 residues. CDR3 loop: CATSPGLSFNEQFF. CDR3 DNA sequence: TGTGCCACCAGTCCGGGACTGAGCTTCAATGAGCAGTTCTTC.

For the CDR3, the DNA is TGTGCCAGTAGTTGGACGCGGGCTAATGAAAAACTGTTTTTT. This codes for CASSWTRANEKLFF. This sequence joins TRBV19 and TRBJ1-4; D remains unclear. CDR1 is LNHDA and CDR2 is SQIVND in the germline V gene (reference sequence). This CDR3 contains 14 residues. V was cut by 5 bases and J by 3 bases, with 10 bases left in between.

The J gene is TRBJ1-6, the V gene TRBV2; 8 bases agree with TRBD1. The V segment lost 6 bases and the J segment 8 bases; nucleotides outside the gene matches: 6. This CDR3 comprises 14 residues. CDR1 SNHLY and CDR2 FYNNEI come from the germline V gene. In DNA, the CDR3 is TGTGCCAGCAGCCCCGACAGGGGCTATTCACCCCTCCACTTT. Protein: CASSPDRGYSPLHF.

This clone was recorded once. This sequence joins TRBV3-1 (or the pseudogene TRBV3-2) and TRBJ2-5; possible D gene TRBD1, 6 bases. The CDR3 extends over 13 amino acids. Germline V gene sequence: CDR1 LGHDT, CDR2 YNNKEL (reference sequence). Trimming took off 7 bases at V and 2 bases at J, with 11 bases between the two ends. The CDR3 DNA is TGTGCCAGCACCATACAGGGTCAAGAGACCCAGTACTTC. Translating it yields CASTIQGQETQYF.

The rearrangement joins TRBV3-1 (or the pseudogene TRBV3-2) to TRBJ1-1, with 11 bases fitting TRBD1. This CDR3 comprises 16 residues. After removal of 4 bases from V and 6 bases from J, the junction contained 10 bases not matched to a gene. Germline assignment: CDR1 LGHDT and CDR2 YNNKEL (reference sequence). In DNA form, the CDR3 reads TGTGCCAGCAGCCCTACTACCGGGACAGGGGGACCTGAAGCTTTCTTT. Translated, it gives CASSPTTGTGGPEAFF.

The rearrangement uses TRBV5-1 and TRBJ1-1; TRBD1 might be the D (5 bases). The V gene lost 4 bases and the J gene lost 4 bases, with 14 bases spanning the gap. Germline V gives CDR1 SGHRS, CDR2 YFSETQ. The CDR3 extends over 14 amino acids. CDR3 sequence: CASSPGASSTEAFF. The CDR3 nucleotides are TGCGCCAGCAGCCCTGGGGCCTCAAGCACTGAAGCTTTCTTT.

The chain combines TRBV28 with TRBJ1-2, with D unresolved. The V end was cut by 7 bases, the J end by 0 bases, with 12 bases between. This CDR3 contains 14 residues. Looked up from germline, CDR1 is MDHEN and CDR2 is SYDVKM. In DNA, the CDR3 is TGTGCCAGCAATCAACTCGACACTAACTATGGCTACACCTTC. Protein sequence: CASNQLDTNYGYTF.

The V and J genes are TRBV5-1 and TRBJ1-5; 9 bases agree with TRBD1. Germline CDR1 SGHRS, CDR2 YFSETQ. CDR3 length: 15 residues. The V and J ends lost 5 bases and 5 bases, in that order; junction bases with no gene match: 8. The CDR3 sequence is CASSPTGGGYQPQHF. The DNA of the CDR3 is TGCGCCAGCAGTCCGACAGGGGGTGGGTATCAGCCCCAGCATTTT.

The chain carries TRBV28 and TRBJ1-5; 10 bases fit TRBD1. The V gene end was trimmed by 5 bases and the J gene end by 4 bases; junction bases not matched to a gene: 2. The germline CDR1 and CDR2 sequences are MDHEN and SYDVKM. The CDR3 runs to 14 residues. CDR3 amino acids: CASSQGQGNQPQHF. For the CDR3, the DNA is TGTGCCAGCAGTCAGGGACAGGGGAATCAGCCCCAGCATTTT.

J is TRBJ2-5 and V is TRBV5-1; 7 nucleotides line up with TRBD1. From germline, CDR1 is SGHRS and CDR2 YFSETQ. This CDR3 is built from 14 residues. V lost 4 bases to trimming and J lost 0 bases; unmatched junction nucleotides: 3. The CDR3 nucleotides are TGCGCCAGCAGCGAGGGGGCGTACCAAGAGACCCAGTACTTC. As protein: CASSEGAYQETQYF. Complete variable domain (other parts from reference TRBV5-1 and TRBJ2-5): KAGVTQTPRYLIKTRGQQVTLSCSPISGHRSVSWYQQTPGQGLQFLFEYFSETQRNKGNFPGRFSGRQFSNSRSEMNVSTLELGDSALYLCASSEGAYQETQYFGPGTRLLVL.

This rearrangement joins TRBV10-3 to TRBJ1-1, with D possibly TRBD1 on 5 matching bases. Trimming pared 0 bases from V and 6 bases from J, leaving 17 bases between. Germline-derived CDR1 and CDR2 are ENHRY and SYGVKD. There are 16 residues in the CDR3. This chain's CDR3 is CAISESKLSGQPEAFF. The CDR3 nucleotides read TGTGCCATCAGTGAGTCGAAGTTATCAGGGCAACCTGAAGCTTTCTTT.

This chain uses TRBV5-1 with TRBJ1-1; D is perhaps TRBD1 (5 bases). This CDR3 has 15 amino acids. Germline values: CDR1 SGHRS, CDR2 YFSETQ. Trimming left V 3 bases short and J 4 bases short, with 16 bases between. This CDR3 is CASSWTGAGGTEAFF. The CDR3 bases are TGCGCCAGCAGCTGGACCGGGGCGGGGGGCACTGAAGCTTTCTTT.

This chain uses TRBV10-3 with TRBJ1-1; 7 nucleotides agree with TRBD1. The length of the CDR3 is 15 residues. Trimming at V came to 0 bases and at J to 4 bases, leaving 5 bases not matched to a gene. Looked up from germline, CDR1 is ENHRY and CDR2 is SYGVKD. The CDR3 region is CAISESHQGGTEAFF. The CDR3 DNA reads TGTGCCATCAGTGAGTCTCATCAGGGGGGCACTGAAGCTTTCTTT.

The V call is TRBV28, the J call TRBJ1-3; no definite D call. The V and J ends lost 3 bases and 0 bases respectively, with 6 bases between them. The CDR3 sequence is 14 residues long. Per germline, CDR1 MDHEN and CDR2 SYDVKM. In DNA form, the CDR3 reads TGTGCCAGCAGTTTTGGCAGCTCTGGAAACACCATATATTTT. This codes for CASSFGSSGNTIYF.

V is TRBV10-3 and J is TRBJ1-4; D gene uncertain. CDR1 ENHRY and CDR2 SYGVKD come from the germline V gene. The CDR3 contains 15 residues. Trimming took off 3 bases at V and 0 bases at J, with 8 bases between the two ends. As DNA, the CDR3 is TGTGCCATCAGTGATCCTTTTGCAACTAATGAAAAACTGTTTTTT. Protein product: CAISDPFATNEKLFF.

This clone occurred a few times. The rearrangement uses TRBV5-6 and TRBJ2-7; 7 nucleotides match TRBD1. V was clipped by 4 bases and J by 8 bases; unmatched bases: 15. Per germline, CDR1 SGHDT and CDR2 YYEEEE. The CDR3 is made up of 15 amino acids. DNA for the CDR3: TGTGCCAGCAGCCACTTAAACTATGACAGGGCTAAGCAGTACTTC. This gives the protein CASSHLNYDRAKQYF. The complete variable domain, with remaining parts taken from reference TRBV5-6 and TRBJ2-7, reads DAGVTQSPTHLIKTRGQQVTLRCSPKSGHDTVSWYQQALGQGPQFIFQYYEEEERQRGNFPDRFSGHQFPNYSSELNVNALLLGDSALYLCASSHLNYDRAKQYFGPGTRLTVT.

This clone turned up a few times. The V and J genes are TRBV19 and TRBJ2-1; D gene unclear. The CDR3 consists of 13 residues. CDR1 is LNHDA, CDR2 SQIVND, per germline (reference sequence). Trimming stripped 1 base from V and 6 bases from J, with 7 bases between. CDR3 sequence reads: CASSIVQVNEQFF. The CDR3 DNA reads TGTGCCAGTAGTATAGTTCAGGTCAATGAGCAGTTCTTC.

The chain employs TRBV10-3 and TRBJ2-7, with D possibly being TRBD1 (6 bases). V was trimmed by 8 bases and J by 3 bases, leaving 17 bases between them. Germline lookup yields CDR1 ENHRY and CDR2 SYGVKD. This CDR3 contains 14 residues. CDR3 sequence reads: CAIGRGQGYYEQYF. The CDR3 bases are TGTGCCATCGGCCGCGGGCAGGGGTACTACGAGCAGTACTTC.